This T cell receptor (beta chain) was obtained from a study of OX40 agonist ivuxolimab in advanced cancers. The CDR3 loop spans 14 amino acids. V shed 5 bases and J 5 bases; nucleotides not matched to a gene: 7. From germline, CDR1 is SNHLY and CDR2 FYNNEI. Clones were read by immunoSEQ multiplex PCR, and TCRdb kept only the in-frame ones, dropping some. The profile shows 120,000 or so clones, approximately 92% of them singletons. The V and J genes are TRBV2 and TRBJ1-1; 8 bases match TRBD1. The starting material was CD4+ or CD8+ T cells sorted from blood, obtained in a trial of the OX40 agonist ivuxolimab. The receptor was isolated from an adult with an advanced solid tumor such as melanoma, head and neck, liver or kidney cancer. The CDR3 nucleotides are TGTGCCAGCAGTCCACAGGGGGGGTGGACTGAAGCTTTCTTT. Translating it yields CASSPQGGWTEAFF. Based on the CDR3 plus reference TRBV2 and TRBJ1-1, the full variable domain is EPEVTQTPSHQVTQMGQEVILRCVPISNHLYFYWYRQILGQKVEFLVSFYNNEISEKSEIFDDQFSVERPDGSNFTLKIRSTKLEDSAMYFCASSPQGGWTEAFFGQGTRLTVV.